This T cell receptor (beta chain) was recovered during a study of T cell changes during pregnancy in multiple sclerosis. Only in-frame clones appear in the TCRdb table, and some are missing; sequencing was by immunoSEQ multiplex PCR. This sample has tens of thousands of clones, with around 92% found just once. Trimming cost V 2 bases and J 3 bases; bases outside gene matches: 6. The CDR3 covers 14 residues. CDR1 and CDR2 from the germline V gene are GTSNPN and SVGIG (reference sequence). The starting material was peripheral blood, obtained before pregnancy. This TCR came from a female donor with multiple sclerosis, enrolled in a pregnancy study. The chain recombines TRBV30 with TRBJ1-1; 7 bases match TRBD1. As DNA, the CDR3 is TGTGCCTGGAGTCCTGGACAGGTGTACACTGAAGCTTTCTTT. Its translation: CAWSPGQVYTEAFF.